Shown below are 15 T cell receptor beta chains from a single sample sequenced in a study of T cells in Graves' hyperthyroidism and ophthalmopathy (dated by TCRdb to between 2018 and 2021). Receptor libraries were prepared by multiplex PCR. Sequencing instrument: Illumina HiSeq 2000. The TCR beta CDR3 regions were amplified from the RNA transcripts. A first-round RT-PCR of the TCR CDR3 used the HTBI primer set with the Qiagen OneStep RT-PCR kit. TCRdb took the public reads, trimmed them with fastp at Q25, ran MiXCR for clone calling and kept in-frame beta chains. Identical CDR3 protein sequences are pooled into one entry, listed with their most common genes and DNA. Present in this sample are about 560,000 distinct CDR3 sequences, more than 45% of which were seen just once. The top ten constitute approximately 8.2% of the sample. Sequencing was carried out using peripheral blood or thyroid tissue (not recorded which). The origin of the receptors is a woman aged 18-29 years with Graves' hyperthyroidism. Donor details come from another sample of the same person, matched by shared clones.

There are a few counts of this clonotype. The chain has TRBV10-3 and TRBJ2-5, with 10 positions matching TRBD1. Trimming cost V 10 bases and J 6 bases; bases outside gene matches: 8. The CDR3 is made up of 13 amino acids. The germline CDR1 and CDR2 sequences are ENHRY and SYGVKD. Written as DNA, the CDR3 is TGTGCCACCCGGGACAGGGGAAGGAAGACCCAGTACTTC. Its protein is CATRDRGRKTQYF.

Concerning this clonotype itself: This may stem from a read error, because a much larger clone lies one nucleotide away. This chain joins TRBV25-1 and TRBJ2-5, with 7 positions matching TRBD1. The CDR3 totals 14 residues. With 3 bases clipped from V and 2 bases from J, the junction kept 3 bases outside the gene matches. Germline CDR1 reads MGHDK; CDR2 reads SYGVNS. The CDR3 coding sequence is TGTGCCAGCAGTGATCCAGGGGGACAAGAGACCCAGTACTTC. It specifies CASSDPGGQETQYF.

This clonotype was picked up a small number of times. V and J are TRBV7-2 and TRBJ2-7; D ambiguous. CDR1 and CDR2 (germline): SGHTA, FQGNSA. The CDR3 covers 15 residues. Between the trimmed V and J ends, which lost 5 bases and 0 bases, there was a span of 14 bases. The CDR3 nucleotides read TGTGCCAGCAGCCAAGAGGTCGATACCTCCTACGAGCAGTACTTC. Protein: CASSQEVDTSYEQYF.

This clonotype was recorded a few times. One junction end does not reproduce the germline sequence, and a read error may be involved. The V gene is TRBV5-1, the J gene TRBJ1-1; D gene uncertain. This CDR3 has 15 residues. Germline values: CDR1 SGHRS, CDR2 YFSETQ. The CDR3 DNA reads TGTGCCAGCAGCTTGGTTCTGGGCGGGAACACTGAAGCTTTCTTT. Its translation: CASSLVLGGNTEAFF.

The chain has TRBV27 and TRBJ2-7, with D possibly called TRBD1 or TRBD2 (5 bases each). CDR1 MNHEY and CDR2 SMNVEV come from the germline V gene (reference sequence). Trimming pared 5 bases from V and 3 bases from J, leaving 17 bases between. The CDR3 is made up of 15 amino acids. The CDR3 here is CASSHSGTQIYEQYF. The DNA of the CDR3 is TGTGCCAGCAGTCACTCCGGGACGCAGATCTACGAGCAGTACTTC.

This clonotype was counted only a few times. V gene TRBV9 combines with J gene TRBJ2-7; TRBD2 agrees at 12 bases. Germline V lookup: CDR1 SGDLS, CDR2 YYNGEE. J lost 7 bases, V lost 5 bases, and 7 bases had no gene match. The CDR3 spans 14 residues. The CDR3 here is CASRRLAGVDEQYF. Here the CDR3 DNA reads TGTGCCAGCAGGCGACTAGCGGGAGTGGATGAGCAGTACTTC.

The chain recombines TRBV15 with TRBJ1-2; D gene unclear. Trimming took 3 bases from V and 13 from J, leaving 15 bases between them. CDR3 length equals 12 residues. Looked up from germline, CDR1 is LNHNV and CDR2 is YYDKDF (reference sequence). CDR3 in amino acids: CATSSEADAPTF. CDR3 sequence (DNA): TGTGCCACCAGCAGTGAAGCAGATGCTCCCACCTTC.

V gene TRBV20-1 combines with J gene TRBJ2-7, with D uncertain. V lost 4 bases and J 2 bases, leaving 9 bases between the germline ends. Germline values: CDR1 DFQATT, CDR2 SNEGSKA (reference sequence). This CDR3 comprises 12 residues. The CDR3 reads CSATDDTYEQYF. Written as DNA, the CDR3 is TGCAGTGCTACGGATGATACCTACGAGCAGTACTTC.

V usage is TRBV7-3 and J usage is TRBJ1-1, with D unclear. The CDR3 contains 16 residues. Germline V gives CDR1 SGHTA, CDR2 FQGTGA. The V end was cut by 5 bases, the J end by 0 bases, with 16 bases between. This CDR3 reads CASSQDGQPMNTEAFF. For the CDR3, the DNA is TGTGCCAGCAGCCAAGATGGGCAGCCAATGAACACTGAAGCTTTCTTT.

This clonotype was seen repeatedly, ten times or more. The V and J genes are TRBV7-9 and TRBJ1-1; D is ambiguous. The V end lost 5 bases, the J end lost 1 base, and 8 bases lay between the germline ends. The CDR3 has 13 residues. Germline V gene sequence: CDR1 SEHNR, CDR2 FQNEAQ (reference sequence). The DNA for the CDR3 is TGTGCCAGCAGCCTACTGGGGAACACTGAAGCTTTCTTT. This gives the protein CASSLLGNTEAFF. The whole variable domain, filled in from reference TRBV7-9 and TRBJ1-1, reads DTGVSQNPRHKITKRGQNVTFRCDPISEHNRLYWYRQTLGQGPEFLTYFQNEAQLEKSRLLSDRFSAERPKGSFSTLEIQRTEQGDSAMYLCASSLLGNTEAFFGQGTRLTVV.

CDR3 sequence (DNA): TGTGCCAGCAGCCTAGGCGGGGGACCTAACTCCTACGAGCAGTACTTC. Protein product: CASSLGGGPNSYEQYF. This chain uses TRBV2 with TRBJ2-7; 7 bases align to TRBD2. Germline V gene data show CDR1 as SNHLY and CDR2 as FYNNEI. J was trimmed by 0 bases and V by 6 bases; bases with no gene match: 11. This CDR3 comprises 16 residues.

For this clonotype: A read error may be the cause here, since a much bigger clone is one base away. This rearrangement joins TRBV2 to TRBJ1-2; D uncertain. Germline values: CDR1 SNHLY, CDR2 FYNNEI. The CDR3 loop spans 13 amino acids. The ends were cut back, 6 bases at V and 4 bases at J, with 12 bases in the middle. The CDR3 bases are TGTGCCAGCAGGAAGCGGAATTGCTATGGCTACACCTTC. As protein: CASRKRNCYGYTF.

The CDR3 sequence: CSVNGGQDTQYF. CDR3 in DNA: TGCAGCGTGAACGGGGGGCAAGATACGCAGTATTTT. The gene calls are TRBV29-1 and TRBJ2-3, with a possible D match to TRBD2 (7 bases). The CDR3 loop spans 12 amino acids. V was cut by 6 bases and J by 5 bases, with 12 bases left in between. The germline V gene has CDR1 SQVTM and CDR2 ANQGSEA.

This sequence joins TRBV7-9 and TRBJ2-7; D ambiguous. The CDR3 is made up of 14 amino acids. CDR1 is SEHNR and CDR2 is FQNEAQ in the germline V gene (reference sequence). Trimming removed 5 bases at V and 3 bases at J, with 14 bases between. As DNA, the CDR3 is TGTGCCAGCAGCCCCAGTGGGCAGCGCTACGAGCAGTACTTC. Protein: CASSPSGQRYEQYF.

This clonotype was seen many times. The chain carries TRBV14 and TRBJ1-6, with a tentative D call TRBD1 (5 bases). CDR3 length: 15 residues. Germline assignment: CDR1 SGHDN and CDR2 FVKESK. V was pared by 1 base and J by 7 bases, with 11 bases between. The CDR3 loop is CASSQAAGLNSPLHF. The DNA for the CDR3 is TGTGCCAGCAGCCAAGCGGCAGGGTTAAATTCACCCCTCCACTTT.